This T cell receptor beta chain was documented in a study of shared clonotypes between healthy human individuals. To note about this clone: A much bigger clone sits one base away, suggesting this may be a read error.

Germline CDR1 MNHEY, CDR2 SMNVEV (reference sequence). V shed 5 bases and J 4 bases; nucleotides not matched to a gene: 16. This CDR3 spans 18 amino acids. Donors, healthy HIV-negative adults, lacked recent acute infections or vaccinations. Each unsorted PBMC replicate got 300 ng genomic DNA, 25,000 to 30,000 genomes. Under the authors' procedure: From ImmunoSEQ came sequences covering only the junction and carrying no quality scores, so filtering differed. Produced via immunoSEQ multiplex PCR; TCRdb's table is partial and in-frame only. The DNA gave D and trimming, while V, J and clone size come from that table. This sample has about 490,000 clones, with over 70% found just once.

Sequencing input: PBMCs. The clonotype originates from a woman between 35 and 50 years old in good health. Some clones in this sample may be carry-over from other donors' samples. This sequence joins TRBV27 and TRBJ2-2; 7 positions agree with TRBD2. The CDR3 nucleotides are TGTGCCAGCAGTCTCTCGGGGCTAGCGGACTTAAGCACCGGGGAGCTGTTTTTT. It is translated as CASSLSGLADLSTGELFF.